Shown below are 4 T cell receptor beta chains from a single sample sequenced in a study of T cells in Graves' hyperthyroidism and ophthalmopathy. RNA transcripts provided the source from which TCR beta CDR3 regions were amplified. When the TCR CDR3 underwent first-round RT-PCR, the HTBI primer set was used. TCRdb fed the multiplex PCR reads into MiXCR, producing one record per CDR3 protein. The sample consists of hundreds of thousands of distinct CDR3 sequences, roughly 14% of them appearing once. Specimen: blood. These receptor sequences come from a woman aged 50 to 65 with Graves' ophthalmopathy.

This clonotype was seen ten or more times. V gene TRBV2 combines with J gene TRBJ1-2, with unresolved D. CDR1 is SNHLY, CDR2 FYNNEI, per germline. The CDR3 runs 13 residues. Trimming removed 5 bases at V and 4 bases at J, with 11 bases between. The CDR3 sequence: CASSTGLIYGYTF. The CDR3 DNA is TGTGCCAGCAGTACCGGACTCATCTATGGCTACACCTTC.

This clonotype occurred a few times. The chain uses TRBV15 and TRBJ1-2; 7 bases agree with TRBD1. The trim removed 2 bases at V and 2 bases at J, leaving 5 bases unmatched. The length of the CDR3 is 15 residues. Per the germline V gene, CDR1 is LNHNV and CDR2 is YYDKDF (reference sequence). The CDR3 loop reads CATSRRGTENYGYTF. The CDR3 region has the DNA TGTGCCACCAGCAGAAGAGGGACAGAGAACTATGGCTACACCTTC.

This clonotype was recorded a few times. The chain links TRBV27 to TRBJ2-1, with 9 positions matching TRBD1. The CDR3 has 16 residues. Looked up from germline, CDR1 is MNHEY and CDR2 is SMNVEV (reference sequence). With 8 bases clipped from V and 2 bases from J, the junction kept 10 bases outside the gene matches. CDR3 loop: CASARPGQGPYNEQFF. DNA of the CDR3: TGTGCCAGCGCCAGACCGGGACAGGGCCCCTACAATGAGCAGTTCTTC.

V gene TRBV5-1 combines with J gene TRBJ2-3; D possibly corresponds to TRBD1 (6 bases). This CDR3 region has 15 residues. Deletions cut 4 bases from V and 6 bases from J, with 18 bases between. Germline CDR1 SGHRS, CDR2 YFSETQ. CDR3: CASSPGQRLKDTQYF. CDR3 nucleotide sequence: TGCGCCAGCAGCCCTGGACAGCGTCTTAAGGATACGCAGTATTTT.